This T cell receptor beta chain was sequenced for a study of blood T cell repertoires in COVID-19. About the study: The United States, Italy and Spain supplied acute and convalescent COVID-19 samples. T cells, B-cell-depleted T cells, or PBMCs provided the cDNA or gDNA that served as material.

The authors' processing: By means of reference gene primer amplification, nucleated cell counts were estimated. The protocol was immunoSEQ multiplex PCR, while the TCRdb copy is restricted to in-frame clones and leaves out a portion. V and J calls plus clone size are reproduced from that table; the DNA served to infer D and trimming. The sample includes 45,000 to 50,000 clones, about 86% seen only once; the top ten take about a tenth. With V trimmed by 7 bases and J by 11 bases, 10 bases remained unmatched. The CDR3 length is 14 residues. CDR1 is MNHEY, CDR2 SVGAGI, per germline. The V gene is TRBV6-5, the J gene TRBJ1-6; 8 bases line up with TRBD1. The clonotype originates from a human donor in a cohort sampled during active COVID-19. Input material: peripheral blood. The CDR3, as DNA: TGTGCCAGCAACAGCAACAGGGGGACGCCACCCCTCCACTTT. It translates to CASNSNRGTPPLHF.